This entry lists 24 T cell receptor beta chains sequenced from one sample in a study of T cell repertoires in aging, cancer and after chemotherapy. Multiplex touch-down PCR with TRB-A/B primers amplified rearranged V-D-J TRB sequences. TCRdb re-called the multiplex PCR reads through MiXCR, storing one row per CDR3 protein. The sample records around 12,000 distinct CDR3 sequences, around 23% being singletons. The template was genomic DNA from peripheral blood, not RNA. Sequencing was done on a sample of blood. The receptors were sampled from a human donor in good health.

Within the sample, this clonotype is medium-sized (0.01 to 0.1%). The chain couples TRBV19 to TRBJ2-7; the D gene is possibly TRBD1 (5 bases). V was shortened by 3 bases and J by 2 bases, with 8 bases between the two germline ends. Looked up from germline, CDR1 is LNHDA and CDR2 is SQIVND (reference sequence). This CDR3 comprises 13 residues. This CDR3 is CASSMGLAYEQYF. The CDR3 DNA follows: TGTGCCAGTAGTATGGGGCTAGCCTACGAGCAGTACTTC.

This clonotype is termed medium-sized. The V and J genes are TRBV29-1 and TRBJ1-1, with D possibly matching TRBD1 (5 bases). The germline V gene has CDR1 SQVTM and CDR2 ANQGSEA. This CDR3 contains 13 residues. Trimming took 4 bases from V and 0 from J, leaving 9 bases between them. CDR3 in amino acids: CSVGGRVNTEAFF. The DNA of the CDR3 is TGCAGCGTTGGGGGCAGGGTGAACACTGAAGCTTTCTTT.

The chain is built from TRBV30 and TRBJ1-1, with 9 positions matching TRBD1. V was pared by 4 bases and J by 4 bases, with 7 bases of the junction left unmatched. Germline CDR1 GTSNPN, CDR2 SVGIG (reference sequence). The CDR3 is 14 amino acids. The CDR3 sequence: CAWKPGTGRTEAFF. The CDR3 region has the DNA TGTGCCTGGAAACCCGGGACAGGGCGCACTGAAGCTTTCTTT.

CDR3 sequence: CASRQDGTATNEKLFF. The CDR3 DNA reads as TGTGCCAGCAGGCAGGACGGAACCGCAACTAATGAAAAACTGTTTTTT. The rearrangement links TRBV4-2 to TRBJ1-4, with unresolved D. Trimming pared 6 bases from V and 0 bases from J, leaving 14 bases between. The CDR3 sequence is 16 residues long. Germline CDR1 reads LGHNA; CDR2 reads YNFKEQ.

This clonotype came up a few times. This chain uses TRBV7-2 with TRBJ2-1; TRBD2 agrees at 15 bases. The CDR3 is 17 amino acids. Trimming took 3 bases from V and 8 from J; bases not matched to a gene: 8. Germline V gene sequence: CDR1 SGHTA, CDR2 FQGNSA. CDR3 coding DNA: TGTGCCAGCAGCTTCCGGACTAGCGGGGGGGCGAGGTATGAGCAGTTCTTC. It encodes CASSFRTSGGARYEQFF.

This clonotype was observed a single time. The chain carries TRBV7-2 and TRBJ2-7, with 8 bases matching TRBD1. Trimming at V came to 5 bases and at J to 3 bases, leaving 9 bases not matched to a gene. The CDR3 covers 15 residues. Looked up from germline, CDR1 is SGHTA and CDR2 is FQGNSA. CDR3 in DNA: TGTGCCAGCAGCCGCAAGTCGACAGGGGTCTACGAGCAGTACTTC. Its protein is CASSRKSTGVYEQYF.

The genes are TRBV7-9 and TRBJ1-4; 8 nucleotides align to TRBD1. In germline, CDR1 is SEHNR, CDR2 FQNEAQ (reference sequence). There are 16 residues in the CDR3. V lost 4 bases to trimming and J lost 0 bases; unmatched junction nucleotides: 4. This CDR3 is CASSSGQGTTNEKLFF. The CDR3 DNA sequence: TGTGCCAGCAGCTCCGGACAGGGAACAACTAATGAAAAACTGTTTTTT.

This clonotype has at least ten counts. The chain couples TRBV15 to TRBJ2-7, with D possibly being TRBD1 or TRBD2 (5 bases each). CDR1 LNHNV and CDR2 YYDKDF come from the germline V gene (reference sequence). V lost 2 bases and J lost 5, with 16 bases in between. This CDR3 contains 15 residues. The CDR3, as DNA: TGTGCCACCAGCAGATGGGCGCAGGGAGCCCACGAGCAGTACTTC. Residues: CATSRWAQGAHEQYF.

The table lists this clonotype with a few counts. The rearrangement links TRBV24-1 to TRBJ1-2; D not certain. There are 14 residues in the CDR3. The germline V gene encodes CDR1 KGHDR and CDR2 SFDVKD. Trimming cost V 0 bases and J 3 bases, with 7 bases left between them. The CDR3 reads CATSDLRSDYGYTF. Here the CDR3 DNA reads TGTGCCACCAGTGATTTGCGTTCAGACTATGGCTACACCTTC.

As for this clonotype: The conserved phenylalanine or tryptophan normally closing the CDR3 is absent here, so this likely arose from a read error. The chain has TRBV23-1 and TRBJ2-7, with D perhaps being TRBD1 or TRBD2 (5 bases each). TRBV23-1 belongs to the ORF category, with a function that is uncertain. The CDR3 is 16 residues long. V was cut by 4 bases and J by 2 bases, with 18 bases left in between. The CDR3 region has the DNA TGCGCCAGCAGTCGAAGAGGGGCAGGGAGCCCCTACGAGCAGTACTCC. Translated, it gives CASSRRGAGSPYEQYS.

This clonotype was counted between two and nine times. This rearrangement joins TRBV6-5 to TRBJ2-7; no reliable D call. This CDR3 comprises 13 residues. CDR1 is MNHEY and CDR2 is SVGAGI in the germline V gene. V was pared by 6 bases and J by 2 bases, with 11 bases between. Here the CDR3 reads CASSVRFPYEQYF. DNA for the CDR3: TGTGCCAGCAGCGTTAGGTTTCCCTACGAGCAGTACTTC.

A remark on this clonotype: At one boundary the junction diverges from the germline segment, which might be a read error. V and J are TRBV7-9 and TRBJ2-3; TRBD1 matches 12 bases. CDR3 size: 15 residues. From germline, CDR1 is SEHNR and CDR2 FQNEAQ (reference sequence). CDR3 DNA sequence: TGTGCCAGCAGCCTCGGGACAGGGGGCACAAATACGCAGTATTTT. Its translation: CASSLGTGGTNTQYF.

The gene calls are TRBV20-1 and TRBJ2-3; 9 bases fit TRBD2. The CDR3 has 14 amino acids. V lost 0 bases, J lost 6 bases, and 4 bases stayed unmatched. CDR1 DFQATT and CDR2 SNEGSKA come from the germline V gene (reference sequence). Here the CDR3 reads CSARERGGWDTQYF. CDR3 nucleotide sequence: TGCAGTGCTAGAGAGCGGGGGGGATGGGATACGCAGTATTTT.

CDR3 nucleotide sequence: TGTGCCAGCAGTGATCAGGGGGCGGGGGAGCAGTACTTC. Translating it yields CASSDQGAGEQYF. J is TRBJ2-7 and V is TRBV2; 8 bases agree with TRBD1. The V and J ends lost 3 bases and 7 bases, in that order; junction bases with no gene match: 5. The CDR3 consists of 13 residues. Germline V gives CDR1 SNHLY, CDR2 FYNNEI.

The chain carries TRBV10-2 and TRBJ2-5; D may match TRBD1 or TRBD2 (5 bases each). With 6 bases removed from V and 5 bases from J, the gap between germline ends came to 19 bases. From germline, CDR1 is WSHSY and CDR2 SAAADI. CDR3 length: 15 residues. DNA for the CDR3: TGCGCCAGCAGCCTCCCTGTTGGGGGTCGGGAGACCCAGTACTTC. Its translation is CASSLPVGGRETQYF.

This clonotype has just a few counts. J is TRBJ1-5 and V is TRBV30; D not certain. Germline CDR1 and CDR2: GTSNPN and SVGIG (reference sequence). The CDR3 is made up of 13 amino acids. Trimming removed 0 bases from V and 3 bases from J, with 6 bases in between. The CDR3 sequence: CAWSVLDNQPQHF. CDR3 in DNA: TGTGCCTGGAGTGTACTCGACAATCAGCCCCAGCATTTT.

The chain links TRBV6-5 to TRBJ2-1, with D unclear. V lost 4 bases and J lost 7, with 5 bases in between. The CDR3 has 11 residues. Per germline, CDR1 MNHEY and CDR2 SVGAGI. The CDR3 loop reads CASSLSNEQFF. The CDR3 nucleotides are TGTGCCAGCAGTTTGTCGAATGAGCAGTTCTTC.

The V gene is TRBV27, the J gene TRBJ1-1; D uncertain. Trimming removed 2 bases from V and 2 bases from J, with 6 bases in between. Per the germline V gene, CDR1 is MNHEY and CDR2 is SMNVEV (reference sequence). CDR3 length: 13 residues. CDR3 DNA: TGTGCCAGCAGTTTAGGGAGCAACACTGAAGCTTTCTTT. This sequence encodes CASSLGSNTEAFF.

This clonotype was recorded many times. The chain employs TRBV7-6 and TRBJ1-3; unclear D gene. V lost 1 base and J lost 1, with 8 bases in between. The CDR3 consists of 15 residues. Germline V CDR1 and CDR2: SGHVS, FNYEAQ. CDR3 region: CASSLDLGSGNTIYF. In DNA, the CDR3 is TGTGCCAGCAGCTTAGATCTGGGTTCTGGAAACACCATATATTTT.

The CDR3 DNA follows: TGTGCCAGTAGTATAGTTCCGACTCCAACCTACGAGCAGTACTTC. This sequence encodes CASSIVPTPTYEQYF. The J gene is TRBJ2-7, the V gene TRBV19, with D unclear. The germline V gene has CDR1 LNHDA and CDR2 SQIVND (reference sequence). Trimming removed 1 base at V and 2 bases at J, with 12 bases between. The CDR3 is made up of 15 amino acids.

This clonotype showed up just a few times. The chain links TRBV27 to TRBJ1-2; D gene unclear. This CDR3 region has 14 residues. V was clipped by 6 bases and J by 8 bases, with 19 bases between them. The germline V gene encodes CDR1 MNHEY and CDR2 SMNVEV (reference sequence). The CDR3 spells CASRSQDFVGGYTF. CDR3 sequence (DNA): TGTGCCAGCAGATCGCAGGATTTTGTCGGAGGCTACACCTTC.

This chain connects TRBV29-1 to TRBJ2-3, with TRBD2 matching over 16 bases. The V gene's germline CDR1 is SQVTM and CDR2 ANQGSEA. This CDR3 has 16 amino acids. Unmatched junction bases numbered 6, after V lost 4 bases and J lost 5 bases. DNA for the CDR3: TGCAGCGTTGTGGGACTAGCGGGGGGGCCGGGAGATACGCAGTATTTT. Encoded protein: CSVVGLAGGPGDTQYF.

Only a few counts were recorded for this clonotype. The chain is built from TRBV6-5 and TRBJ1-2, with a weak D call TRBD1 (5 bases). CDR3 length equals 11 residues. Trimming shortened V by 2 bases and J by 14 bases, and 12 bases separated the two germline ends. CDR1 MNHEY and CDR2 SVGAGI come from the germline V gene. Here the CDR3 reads CASSYAGALTF. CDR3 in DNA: TGTGCCAGCAGTTACGCCGGGGCCTTGACCTTC.

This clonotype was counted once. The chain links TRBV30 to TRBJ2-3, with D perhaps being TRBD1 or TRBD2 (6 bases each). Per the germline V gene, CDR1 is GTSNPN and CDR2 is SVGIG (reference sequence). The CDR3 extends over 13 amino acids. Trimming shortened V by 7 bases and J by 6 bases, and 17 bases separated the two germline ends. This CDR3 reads CASTGAKADTQYF. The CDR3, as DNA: TGTGCCTCTACGGGGGCGAAGGCGGATACGCAGTATTTT.